This T cell receptor beta chain was identified in a study of T cell responses to AZD1222 COVID-19 vaccine. Trimming shortened V by 8 bases and J by 2 bases, and 16 bases separated the two germline ends. The V gene's germline CDR1 is MNHEY and CDR2 SMNVEV (reference sequence). The CDR3 spans 15 residues. In its sample, this clone was seen a few times. TCRdb's copy holds only in-frame clones and misses some; the assay was immunoSEQ multiplex PCR. The sample carries 95,000 to 150,000 clones, around 85% recorded once. The sample here was peripheral blood, taken on day 0 of AZD1222 vaccination. V and J are TRBV27 and TRBJ2-1; perhaps TRBD2 as D (6 bases). The clonotype originates from an adult in good health. The CDR3: CASCSSAGAYNEQFF. CDR3 nucleotide sequence: TGTGCCAGCTGTTCATCAGCGGGCGCCTACAATGAGCAGTTCTTC.